The 28 T cell receptor beta chains below come from one sample, sequenced in a study of blood T cells in healthy people across ages. The second PCR ran roughly 7 to 12 cycles with a sample-barcoded 5' primer and J-beta primers. TCRdb processed the 5' RACE reads anew with MiXCR; each CDR3 protein has one entry. The table shows approximately 1.5 million distinct CDR3 sequences, with about 45% occurring only once. Sample: blood. These receptor sequences come from a woman aged 18-29 years in good health.

This clonotype turned up a few times. This chain uses TRBV29-1 with TRBJ1-1; D not resolved. The germline V and J ends were trimmed by 4 bases and 3 bases, with 15 bases remaining between them. This CDR3 has 14 amino acids. Germline V gene lookup returns CDR1 SQVTM and CDR2 ANQGSEA. The CDR3 bases are TGCAGCGTTGTCCGGGCACTCACTGACACTGAAGCTTTCTTT. Its protein is CSVVRALTDTEAFF.

In regard to this clonotype: The junction departs from the called germline gene at one end, perhaps through a read error. The chain uses TRBV5-1 and TRBJ2-4; tentative D call: TRBD1 (5 bases). Germline values: CDR1 SGHRS, CDR2 YFSETQ. CDR3 length equals 14 residues. The CDR3 DNA is TGCGCCAGGAGCTTGGACATCCTGGAAAACATTCAGTACTTC. It codes for CARSLDILENIQYF.

This chain links TRBV20-1 with TRBJ2-3; 10 bases are a match to TRBD2. The CDR3 runs to 14 residues. Trimming took 6 bases from V and 4 from J; bases not matched to a gene: 7. In germline, CDR1 is DFQATT, CDR2 SNEGSKA (reference sequence). The CDR3 here is CSAPNLAGADTQYF. The CDR3 DNA is TGCAGTGCCCCTAACCTAGCGGGAGCAGATACGCAGTATTTT.

The rearrangement uses TRBV5-1 and TRBJ2-5; D possibly corresponds to TRBD2 (6 bases). Trimming shortened V by 0 bases and J by 5 bases, and 11 bases separated the two germline ends. The CDR3 consists of 14 residues. The germline V gene has CDR1 SGHRS and CDR2 YFSETQ. CDR3 amino acids: CASSLASVGETQYF. As DNA, the CDR3 is TGCGCCAGCAGCTTGGCTAGCGTGGGGGAGACCCAGTACTTC.

This rearrangement joins TRBV27 to TRBJ2-1; D is ambiguous. The V end lost 0 bases, the J end lost 6 bases, and 9 bases lay between the germline ends. The CDR3 contains 14 residues. Germline loops: CDR1 MNHEY, CDR2 SMNVEV (reference sequence). This CDR3 reads CASSLSSGFNEQFF. As DNA, the CDR3 is TGTGCCAGCAGTTTATCTTCTGGGTTCAATGAGCAGTTCTTC.

The chain combines TRBV15 with TRBJ2-5, with a possible D match to TRBD2 (5 bases). Germline V gene data show CDR1 as LNHNV and CDR2 as YYDKDF (reference sequence). With 0 bases removed from V and 11 bases from J, the gap between germline ends came to 25 bases. This CDR3 has 17 amino acids. The CDR3 here is CATSRETGFLHYYAQYF. In nucleotides, the CDR3 is TGTGCCACCAGCAGAGAAACGGGGTTTCTCCATTACTACGCGCAGTACTTC. The full variable domain, completed using reference TRBV15 and TRBJ2-5, is DAMVIQNPRYQVTQFGKPVTLSCSQTLNHNVMYWYQQKSSQAPKLLFHYYDKDFNNEADTPDNFQSRRPNTSFCFLDIRSPGLGDTAMYLCATSRETGFLHYYAQYFGPGTRLLVL.

The sample holds a few counts of this clonotype. The genes are TRBV4-1 and TRBJ2-1; 8 nucleotides line up with TRBD2. The trim removed 6 bases at V and 0 bases at J, leaving 13 bases unmatched. This CDR3 region has 18 residues. Per germline, CDR1 MGHRA and CDR2 YSYEKL. The CDR3 nucleotides read TGCGCCAGCAGACCGATTAGCGGGGATTTTAGCTCCTACAATGAGCAGTTCTTC. Residues: CASRPISGDFSSYNEQFF.

The chain combines TRBV20-1 with TRBJ2-6; 8 bases align to TRBD1. The germline V gene has CDR1 DFQATT and CDR2 SNEGSKA (reference sequence). The V gene end was trimmed by 0 bases and the J gene end by 0 bases; junction bases not matched to a gene: 10. The CDR3 covers 19 residues. The CDR3 loop reads CSARDRDRPQNSGANVLTF. In DNA form, the CDR3 reads TGCAGTGCTAGAGATAGGGACAGGCCCCAAAACTCTGGGGCCAACGTCCTGACTTTC.

This clonotype was observed a handful of times. The gene calls are TRBV7-9 and TRBJ2-3; 7 nucleotides agree with TRBD1. Germline lookup yields CDR1 SEHNR and CDR2 FQNEAQ (reference sequence). The length of the CDR3 is 15 residues. J gave up 4 bases and V 6 bases, and 10 bases lay outside the gene matches. The CDR3 region has the DNA TGTGCCAGCAGTGCCCGAGGGACAGAAGCAGATACGCAGTATTTT. It encodes CASSARGTEADTQYF.

This clonotype occurred many times. V usage is TRBV10-3 and J usage is TRBJ1-2; tentatively, D is TRBD1 (6 bases). The V gene's germline CDR1 is ENHRY and CDR2 SYGVKD. The V and J ends lost 3 bases and 3 bases respectively, with 17 bases between them. This CDR3 has 16 residues. The CDR3 protein is CAISDFGGAAHYGYTF. For the CDR3, the DNA is TGTGCCATCAGTGATTTCGGGGGCGCTGCCCACTATGGCTACACCTTC.

The table lists this clonotype with a few counts. This chain joins TRBV6-1 and TRBJ2-7, with a tentative D call TRBD2 (6 bases). The CDR3 has 19 amino acids. The V and J ends lost 0 bases and 0 bases respectively, with 21 bases between them. Germline V gene data show CDR1 as MNHNS and CDR2 as SASEGT. The CDR3 region has the DNA TGTGCCAGCAGTGAAGCGGCCAGTAGGGTGGCGGGACGCTCCTACGAGCAGTACTTC. This translates into CASSEAASRVAGRSYEQYF.

In this sample, this clonotype turned up a few times. V is TRBV6-5 and J is TRBJ2-7; weak D call: TRBD1 (6 bases). V gave up 0 bases and J gave up 5 bases, with 14 bases separating them. Germline V gives CDR1 MNHEY, CDR2 SVGAGI. This CDR3 region has 15 residues. The CDR3 region is CASSYSRQGSHEQYF. CDR3 coding DNA: TGTGCCAGCAGTTACTCGAGGCAGGGGTCGCACGAGCAGTACTTC.

This clonotype was observed a few times. The rearrangement uses TRBV12-3 or TRBV12-4 and TRBJ1-1, with D unresolved. The V gene lost 6 bases and the J gene lost 4 bases, with 6 bases spanning the gap. This CDR3 has 11 amino acids. CDR3 residues: CASRLGTEAFF. CDR3 DNA sequence: TGTGCCAGCAGGTTGGGCACTGAAGCTTTCTTT.

This clonotype was picked up a small number of times. This chain links TRBV29-1 with TRBJ1-1, with D hard to call. The CDR3 sequence is 13 residues long. Germline CDR1 SQVTM, CDR2 ANQGSEA. Trimming cost V 0 bases and J 4 bases, with 9 bases left between them. The CDR3 loop is CSVEDLGGTEAFF. CDR3 nucleotide sequence: TGCAGCGTTGAAGATCTTGGAGGCACTGAAGCTTTCTTT.

The V call is TRBV7-2, the J call TRBJ1-6; 9 nucleotides align to TRBD1. Germline lookup yields CDR1 SGHTA and CDR2 FQGNSA. This CDR3 is built from 14 residues. Losses at the gene ends were 6 bases for V and 11 bases for J; bases not matched to a gene: 8. Here the CDR3 reads CASSPGQGNTPLHF. The CDR3 bases are TGTGCCAGCAGTCCCGGACAGGGGAACACACCCCTCCACTTT.

This chain connects TRBV20-1 to TRBJ1-5; the D is unclear. The germline V and J ends were trimmed by 0 bases and 1 base, with 19 bases remaining between them. CDR3 length: 18 amino acids. CDR1 and CDR2 (germline): DFQATT, SNEGSKA (reference sequence). CDR3 bases: TGCAGTGCTAGAGATAGGGAAGGAGGTTTATTGAGCAATCAGCCCCAGCATTTT. This sequence encodes CSARDREGGLLSNQPQHF.

There are a few counts of this clonotype. One end of the junction varies from germline; a read error may be responsible. The rearrangement uses TRBV7-6 and TRBJ2-5; TRBD1 matches 7 bases. Germline V lookup: CDR1 SGHVS, CDR2 FNYEAQ. The CDR3 is made up of 15 amino acids. Here the CDR3 DNA reads TGTGCCAGCAGCATCTCAGCAGGGGGACAAGGGACCCAGTACTTC. As protein: CASSISAGGQGTQYF.

The chain couples TRBV6-6 to TRBJ1-5; D not certain. Trimming removed 5 bases at V and 5 bases at J, with 7 bases between. The CDR3 sequence is 12 residues long. Germline-derived CDR1 and CDR2 are MNHNY and SVGAGI (reference sequence). DNA for the CDR3: TGTGCCAGCAGTCATTATGATCAGCCCCAGCATTTT. Translated: CASSHYDQPQHF.

The sample holds a few counts of this clonotype. The rearrangement links TRBV11-1 to TRBJ2-6; D gene unclear. V lost 1 base, J lost 2 bases, and 6 bases lay in between. There are 15 residues in the CDR3. Germline CDR1 SGHAT, CDR2 FQDESV (reference sequence). The CDR3 here is CASSLVRTGANVLTF. The DNA for the CDR3 is TGTGCCAGCAGCTTAGTTAGGACTGGGGCCAACGTCCTGACTTTC.

This chain connects TRBV5-1 to TRBJ2-4; 11 nucleotides match TRBD1. J lost 16 bases, V lost 3 bases, and 15 bases had no gene match. This CDR3 comprises 15 residues. Per germline, CDR1 SGHRS and CDR2 YFSETQ. CDR3 amino acids: CASSSLGQGGHEHYF. The CDR3 DNA is TGCGCCAGCAGCTCCCTGGGACAGGGGGGTCACGAGCACTACTTC.

This clonotype has a handful of counts. The chain links TRBV12-3 or TRBV12-4 to TRBJ1-5; D is perhaps TRBD1 (6 bases). Trimming cost V 4 bases and J 2 bases, with 12 bases left between them. The CDR3 has 15 amino acids. The CDR3: CASSSDRWGNQPQHF. The CDR3 DNA reads TGTGCCAGCAGTTCGGACAGATGGGGCAATCAGCCCCAGCATTTT.

This clonotype was recorded a few times. V usage is TRBV6-1 and J usage is TRBJ2-1, with 9 bases aligning to TRBD1. Germline V gene lookup returns CDR1 MNHNS and CDR2 SASEGT. The CDR3 has 14 residues. V shed 7 bases and J 7 bases; nucleotides not matched to a gene: 8. The CDR3 DNA is TGTGCCAGCAACCGGGACAGGGAGGCAAATGAGCAGTTCTTC. It translates to CASNRDREANEQFF.

The chain employs TRBV7-2 and TRBJ2-1, with TRBD1 matching 7 bases. Germline V gene data show CDR1 as SGHTA and CDR2 as FQGNSA. V lost 1 base to trimming and J lost 9 bases; unmatched junction nucleotides: 12. CDR3 length: 16 amino acids. The CDR3 loop is CASSLESQGVRTEQFF. DNA for the CDR3: TGTGCCAGCAGCTTAGAGTCTCAGGGGGTAAGAACTGAGCAGTTCTTC. The full variable domain, completed using reference TRBV7-2 and TRBJ2-1, is GAGVSQSPSNKVTEKGKDVELRCDPISGHTALYWYRQSLGQGLEFLIYFQGNSAPDKSGLPSDRFSAERTGGSVSTLTIQRTQQEDSAVYLCASSLESQGVRTEQFFGPGTRLTVL.

This clonotype was seen a handful of times. The genes are TRBV12-3 or TRBV12-4 and TRBJ2-1; 10 nucleotides match TRBD2. The CDR3 contains 15 residues. With V trimmed by 0 bases and J by 9 bases, 5 bases remained unmatched. The CDR3 loop is CASSLASGGVSEQFF. CDR3 bases: TGTGCCAGCAGTTTAGCCAGCGGGGGGGTGTCTGAGCAGTTCTTC.

This clonotype was observed a few times. V is TRBV5-8 and J is TRBJ2-5, with TRBD2 as a possible D gene (6 bases). V was trimmed by 3 bases and J by 5 bases, leaving 11 bases between them. The CDR3 spans 13 residues. Germline assignment: CDR1 SGHTS and CDR2 YDEGEE. The DNA for the CDR3 is TGTGCCAGCAGCTGGAGGGTCTGGGAGACCCAGTACTTC. Its translation: CASSWRVWETQYF.

This clonotype was counted once. V and J are TRBV6-2 or TRBV6-3 and TRBJ1-1, with 8 bases that match TRBD1. In germline, CDR1 is MNHEY, CDR2 SVGEGT. The CDR3 totals 16 residues. With V trimmed by 7 bases and J by 0 bases, 10 bases remained unmatched. CDR3 sequence: CASTYGTGLMNTEAFF. CDR3 DNA: TGTGCCAGCACCTACGGGACAGGACTCATGAACACTGAAGCTTTCTTT.

The chain employs TRBV20-1 and TRBJ1-4, with D perhaps TRBD1 (5 bases). The V end was cut by 7 bases, the J end by 3 bases, with 9 bases between. This CDR3 comprises 12 residues. The germline CDR1 and CDR2 sequences are DFQATT and SNEGSKA (reference sequence). CDR3 DNA sequence: TGCAGTGTGGGGACGGCTAATGAAAAACTGTTTTTT. Translating it yields CSVGTANEKLFF.

This clonotype was recorded a few times. V and J are TRBV4-3 and TRBJ1-6, with 9 bases identical to TRBD1. Trimming removed 1 base from V and 6 bases from J; junction bases left unmatched: 4. Germline V gene data show CDR1 as LGHNA and CDR2 as YSLEER. CDR3 size: 16 residues. This CDR3 is CASSQGDRVGNSPLHF. The DNA for the CDR3 is TGCGCCAGCAGCCAAGGGGACAGGGTGGGTAATTCACCCCTCCACTTT.